This T cell receptor (beta chain) was retrieved from a study of identical twins. Trimming cost V 4 bases and J 3 bases; bases outside gene matches: 4. The CDR3 runs to 14 residues. Germline V gene sequence: CDR1 SGHKS, CDR2 YYEKEE (reference sequence). A single record per CDR3 protein comes from TCRdb applying MiXCR to the 5' RACE reads. The table has 450,000 to 500,000 distinct CDR3 sequences, roughly an eighth seen once. The data also belong to a second study, concerning yellow fever vaccine responses in identical twins.

The chain is built from TRBV5-5 and TRBJ2-5; 9 nucleotides match TRBD1. The sample taken for sequencing was CD4+ T cells sorted from blood. The source is a young woman in good health. CDR3 in amino acids: CASSQTGGEETQYF. In nucleotides, the CDR3 is TGTGCCAGCAGCCAGACAGGGGGGGAAGAGACCCAGTACTTC.